The 28 T cell receptor beta chains presented below share a single source sample, sequenced in a study of blood T cell repertoires in COVID-19. Data came from immunoSEQ multiplex PCR; TCRdb stores just in-frame clones and leaves some out. The repertoire has roughly 350,000 clones, 87% of them found once; the top ten carry about 6%. Sequenced material: peripheral blood. The receptors come from a woman in her fifties or sixties with COVID-19, enrolled during active disease.

The chain recombines TRBV6-5 with TRBJ1-1, with 11 bases that match TRBD1. Trimming cost V 5 bases and J 5 bases; bases outside gene matches: 7. Germline assignment: CDR1 MNHEY and CDR2 SVGAGI. The CDR3 sequence is 15 residues long. Here the CDR3 DNA reads TGTGCCAGCAGTCCTCGGACAGGGGGCCTAACTGAAGCTTTCTTT. Translating it yields CASSPRTGGLTEAFF.

V and J are TRBV18 and TRBJ2-6; the match to TRBD1 covers 11 bases. The CDR3 is made up of 19 amino acids. V lost 4 bases to trimming and J lost 0 bases; unmatched junction nucleotides: 8. The V gene's germline CDR1 is KGHSH and CDR2 LQKENI. The CDR3 nucleotides are TGTGCCAGCTCACGGGGACAGGGGGTCCAGGTCTCTGGGGCCAACGTCCTGACTTTC. As protein: CASSRGQGVQVSGANVLTF. The whole variable domain, filled in from reference TRBV18 and TRBJ2-6, reads NAGVMQNPRHLVRRRGQEARLRCSPMKGHSHVYWYRQLPEEGLKFMVYLQKENIIDESGMPKERFSAEFPKEGPSILRIQQVVRGDSAAYFCASSRGQGVQVSGANVLTFGAGSRLTVL.

This clone was detected a few times. This chain uses TRBV10-1 with TRBJ2-7; tentatively, D is TRBD2 (6 bases). V lost 5 bases and J 6 bases, leaving 23 bases between the germline ends. This CDR3 has 16 amino acids. CDR1 WNHNN and CDR2 SYGVQD come from the germline V gene (reference sequence). The CDR3 is CASSKRDSGIFFEQYF. The CDR3 nucleotides are TGCGCCAGCAGTAAGAGGGACTCCGGGATATTCTTCGAGCAGTACTTC.

The gene calls are TRBV7-9 and TRBJ2-7; 7 bases align to TRBD1. Germline-derived CDR1 and CDR2 are SEHNR and FQNEAQ (reference sequence). This CDR3 comprises 14 residues. The trim removed 6 bases at V and 0 bases at J, leaving 5 bases unmatched. The CDR3 loop reads CASRPQGSSYEQYF. The CDR3, as DNA: TGTGCCAGCAGACCACAGGGGTCCTCCTACGAGCAGTACTTC.

V is TRBV18 and J is TRBJ2-2, with TRBD2 identical over 8 bases. The CDR3 sequence is 16 residues long. After removal of 2 bases from V and 6 bases from J, the junction contained 8 bases not matched to a gene. Looked up from germline, CDR1 is KGHSH and CDR2 is LQKENI. The CDR3 coding sequence is TGTGCCAGCTCACCAAGTAGTAGCGGGAAGGCCGGGGAGCTGTTTTTT. Its translation: CASSPSSSGKAGELFF.

The chain recombines TRBV27 with TRBJ2-5; D remains unclear. CDR1 and CDR2 from the germline V gene are MNHEY and SMNVEV (reference sequence). Trimming took 2 bases from V and 4 from J, leaving 8 bases between them. The CDR3 totals 13 residues. The CDR3 region has the DNA TGTGCCAGCAGTTTAGGTTACGGAGAGACCCAGTACTTC. Amino acids: CASSLGYGETQYF.

This clone was detected a few times. This sequence joins TRBV5-4 and TRBJ1-4; D not certain. Trimming took off 0 bases at V and 2 bases at J, with 8 bases between the two ends. The CDR3 is made up of 15 amino acids. Germline assignment: CDR1 SGHNT and CDR2 YYREEE (reference sequence). CDR3 residues: CASSLDGFTNEKLFF. The CDR3 DNA reads TGTGCCAGCAGCTTGGACGGGTTCACTAATGAAAAACTGTTTTTT.

This clone has a single count. J is TRBJ2-1 and V is TRBV5-8; a weak D match, TRBD2 (6 bases). This CDR3 contains 17 residues. Trimming left V 4 bases short and J 0 bases short, with 17 bases between. Per the germline V gene, CDR1 is SGHTS and CDR2 is YDEGEE. CDR3 DNA sequence: TGTGCCAGCAGCCCTGGAGGGCAGCCGAGCTCCTACAATGAGCAGTTCTTC. This gives the protein CASSPGGQPSSYNEQFF.

V and J are TRBV19 and TRBJ2-1; 8 bases line up with TRBD1. Germline V gene data show CDR1 as LNHDA and CDR2 as SQIVND (reference sequence). Losses at the gene ends were 6 bases for V and 2 bases for J; bases not matched to a gene: 6. This CDR3 region has 15 residues. The CDR3 loop reads CASRPGQVTYNEQFF. Here the CDR3 DNA reads TGTGCCAGTAGACCGGGACAGGTGACCTACAATGAGCAGTTCTTC.

This clone was observed a single time. The J gene is TRBJ2-4, the V gene TRBV25-1, with 10 nucleotides matching TRBD2. J lost 4 bases, V lost 6 bases, and 6 bases had no gene match. CDR3 length: 15 amino acids. The germline CDR1 and CDR2 sequences are MGHDK and SYGVNS. CDR3 nucleotide sequence: TGTGCCAGCAGAGAGCCTAGCGGGGGTAAAAACATTCAGTACTTC. Encoded protein: CASREPSGGKNIQYF. Full variable domain (outside the CDR3, taken from reference TRBV25-1 and TRBJ2-4): EADIYQTPRYLVIGTGKKITLECSQTMGHDKMYWYQQDPGMELHLIHYSYGVNSTEKGDLSSESTVSRIRTEHFPLTLESARPSHTSQYLCASREPSGGKNIQYFGAGTRLSVL.

V is TRBV10-1 and J is TRBJ2-1; TRBD2 is a possible D gene (6 bases). CDR1 WNHNN and CDR2 SYGVQD come from the germline V gene (reference sequence). This CDR3 region has 15 residues. The ends were cut back, 0 bases at V and 2 bases at J, with 8 bases in the middle. The CDR3 DNA is TGCGCCAGCAGTGAGTCCGGGGGTCCCTACAATGAGCAGTTCTTC. Protein: CASSESGGPYNEQFF.

This rearrangement joins TRBV7-2 to TRBJ2-7; 7 bases fit TRBD2. The germline CDR1 and CDR2 sequences are SGHTA and FQGNSA. With V trimmed by 1 base and J by 3 bases, 9 bases remained unmatched. This CDR3 comprises 16 residues. The CDR3 DNA reads TGTGCCAGCAGCTTAGGCGGGACGGGACTATACTACGAGCAGTACTTC. Amino acids: CASSLGGTGLYYEQYF. The complete variable domain, with remaining parts taken from reference TRBV7-2 and TRBJ2-7, reads GAGVSQSPSNKVTEKGKDVELRCDPISGHTALYWYRQSLGQGLEFLIYFQGNSAPDKSGLPSDRFSAERTGGSVSTLTIQRTQQEDSAVYLCASSLGGTGLYYEQYFGPGTRLTVT.

V usage is TRBV10-3 and J usage is TRBJ1-5; D is uncertain. Trimming left V 2 bases short and J 4 bases short, with 12 bases between. This CDR3 is 15 amino acids long. From germline, CDR1 is ENHRY and CDR2 SYGVKD. The CDR3 sequence: CAISEDAAANQPQHF. CDR3 nucleotides: TGTGCCATCAGTGAGGACGCGGCAGCGAATCAGCCCCAGCATTTT.

This clone was recorded only once. J is TRBJ1-2 and V is TRBV5-1; D unresolved. Deletions cut 5 bases from V and 0 bases from J, with 8 bases between. There are 13 residues in the CDR3. Germline lookup yields CDR1 SGHRS and CDR2 YFSETQ. CDR3 amino acids: CASSYYTNYGYTF. DNA of the CDR3: TGCGCCAGCAGTTACTATACTAACTATGGCTACACCTTC.

This chain uses TRBV3-1 (or the pseudogene TRBV3-2) with TRBJ2-5, with 8 bases identical to TRBD2. V shed 6 bases, J shed 3 bases, and the junction held 6 bases outside the gene matches. The CDR3 runs 14 residues. Germline V gene lookup returns CDR1 LGHDT and CDR2 YNNKEL (reference sequence). CDR3 nucleotides: TGTGCCAGCAGGCCCCGGGGGGGCGAAGAGACCCAGTACTTC. It translates to CASRPRGGEETQYF.

This chain uses TRBV5-4 with TRBJ2-3; TRBD1 aligns across 8 bases. CDR3 size: 15 residues. Trimming took 0 bases from V and 6 from J; bases not matched to a gene: 6. CDR1 SGHNT and CDR2 YYREEE come from the germline V gene (reference sequence). CDR3 sequence reads: CASSLDRGRIDTQYF. The CDR3 bases are TGTGCCAGCAGCTTGGACAGGGGGAGGATCGATACGCAGTATTTT.

The genes are TRBV30 and TRBJ1-5, with a weak D call TRBD1 (6 bases). Trimming took 4 bases from V and 4 from J, leaving 17 bases between them. CDR1 and CDR2 from the germline V gene are GTSNPN and SVGIG (reference sequence). The CDR3 has 15 residues. CDR3: CAWNAQGFENQPQHF. CDR3 coding DNA: TGTGCCTGGAATGCACAGGGATTCGAGAATCAGCCCCAGCATTTT.

The chain has TRBV25-1 and TRBJ2-5, with 7 positions matching TRBD1. The CDR3 is 17 amino acids. After removal of 1 base from V and 4 bases from J, the junction contained 12 bases not matched to a gene. Germline V gene lookup returns CDR1 MGHDK and CDR2 SYGVNS. The DNA for the CDR3 is TGTGCCAGCAGTGAATGGACTGACAGGGTGGGTGGAGAGACCCAGTACTTC. Amino acids: CASSEWTDRVGGETQYF.

The chain combines TRBV5-6 with TRBJ2-5; D is ambiguous. The germline V gene has CDR1 SGHDT and CDR2 YYEEEE. V dropped 4 bases and J dropped 2 bases, with 12 bases sitting between them. CDR3 length: 14 amino acids. The CDR3 reads CASSEPVFQETQYF. DNA of the CDR3: TGTGCCAGCAGCGAGCCGGTATTTCAAGAGACCCAGTACTTC.

V and J are TRBV25-1 and TRBJ1-6; D uncertain. The CDR3 is 12 amino acids. The germline V gene encodes CDR1 MGHDK and CDR2 SYGVNS. Trimming stripped 4 bases from V and 13 bases from J, with 11 bases between. The CDR3 is CASSGTLGPLHF. For the CDR3, the DNA is TGTGCCAGCAGTGGGACTTTGGGGCCCCTCCACTTT. The variable domain in full, completed from reference TRBV25-1 and TRBJ1-6, reads EADIYQTPRYLVIGTGKKITLECSQTMGHDKMYWYQQDPGMELHLIHYSYGVNSTEKGDLSSESTVSRIRTEHFPLTLESARPSHTSQYLCASSGTLGPLHFGNGTRLTVT.

Many counts were recorded for this clone. V usage is TRBV7-8 and J usage is TRBJ1-5, with TRBD1 matching over 7 bases. The CDR3 totals 16 residues. Germline loops: CDR1 SGHVS, CDR2 FQNEAQ. V shed 5 bases and J 6 bases; nucleotides not matched to a gene: 13. CDR3 coding DNA: TGTGCCAGCAGCACCGGGACAGCTCGGTGGGGTCAGCCCCAGCATTTT. Translating it yields CASSTGTARWGQPQHF.

The chain couples TRBV6-7 to TRBJ1-3; D perhaps matches TRBD1 (5 bases). TRBV6-7 is an ORF; its function is uncertain. The CDR3 is 18 residues long. The V and J ends lost 6 bases and 0 bases respectively, with 21 bases between them. The CDR3 region is CASSPERQNHCSGNTIYF. DNA for the CDR3: TGTGCCAGCAGCCCCGAGAGACAGAACCATTGCTCTGGAAACACCATATATTTT.

This clone was seen just once. This chain uses TRBV5-5 with TRBJ2-7, with D possibly TRBD2 on 5 matching bases. Looked up from germline, CDR1 is SGHKS and CDR2 is YYEKEE (reference sequence). This CDR3 comprises 14 residues. With 6 bases removed from V and 2 bases from J, the gap between germline ends came to 15 bases. In nucleotides, the CDR3 is TGTGCCAGCACGTCGGAAGGGAGCCCCTACGAGCAGTACTTC. Translated: CASTSEGSPYEQYF.

CDR3 residues: CASSTEGYGSNEQFF. The CDR3 nucleotides are TGTGCCAGCAGCACCGAAGGGTATGGGAGCAATGAGCAGTTCTTC. The chain has TRBV21-1 and TRBJ2-1; TRBD2, the table's D call, lacks a check against the DNA. TRBV21-1 is a documented pseudogene. The CDR3 extends over 15 amino acids.

The J gene is TRBJ2-7, the V gene TRBV4-1; weak D call: TRBD1 (6 bases). This CDR3 comprises 15 residues. The V and J ends lost 1 base and 3 bases respectively, with 13 bases between them. Germline V gene data show CDR1 as MGHRA and CDR2 as YSYEKL. The CDR3 protein is CASSQGSGAGYEQYF. CDR3 DNA: TGCGCCAGCAGCCAAGGGTCAGGGGCGGGCTACGAGCAGTACTTC.

The chain uses TRBV7-2 and TRBJ2-1; 7 nucleotides line up with TRBD2. The CDR3 extends over 18 amino acids. The V gene end was trimmed by 4 bases and the J gene end by 1 base; junction bases not matched to a gene: 13. Per the germline V gene, CDR1 is SGHTA and CDR2 is FQGNSA. CDR3 in DNA: TGTGCCAGCAGCTGGACGGCTAGCGGCGGAAGATCCTACAATGAGCAGTTCTTC. This translates into CASSWTASGGRSYNEQFF.

In its sample, this clone was seen once. V usage is TRBV7-2 and J usage is TRBJ1-5, with TRBD1 as a possible D gene (5 bases). The CDR3 runs 15 residues. Looked up from germline, CDR1 is SGHTA and CDR2 is FQGNSA. The V end was cut by 5 bases, the J end by 5 bases, with 16 bases between. The DNA of the CDR3 is TGTGCCAGCAGCCCAGGCAGGGAGGCCTATCAGCCCCAGCATTTT. The encoded protein is CASSPGREAYQPQHF.

The V gene is TRBV5-1, the J gene TRBJ1-1, with D perhaps TRBD1 (5 bases). In germline, CDR1 is SGHRS, CDR2 YFSETQ. The CDR3 has 13 amino acids. Trimming removed 0 bases at V and 4 bases at J, with 7 bases between. CDR3 nucleotides: TGCGCCAGCAGCTTGGAACAGGTCACTGAAGCTTTCTTT. This encodes CASSLEQVTEAFF. The whole variable domain, filled in from reference TRBV5-1 and TRBJ1-1, reads KAGVTQTPRYLIKTRGQQVTLSCSPISGHRSVSWYQQTPGQGLQFLFEYFSETQRNKGNFPGRFSGRQFSNSRSEMNVSTLELGDSALYLCASSLEQVTEAFFGQGTRLTVV.